These 15 T cell receptor beta chains were all obtained from the same sample, sequenced in a study of identical twins. TCRdb re-analysed the 5' RACE reads in MiXCR, keeping a single row per CDR3 protein. The repertoire has a few hundred thousand distinct CDR3 sequences, roughly 9.9% of them found once; the top ten carry roughly 3.2%. These data were also reused for a study on yellow fever vaccine responses in identical twins.

Sequencing was done on a sample of PBMCs. Every receptor here comes from a woman in her late teens or twenties in good health.

This clonotype was found a few times. The chain joins TRBV20-1 to TRBJ1-1; D may be TRBD1 (5 bases). V lost 5 bases, J lost 8 bases, and 12 bases lay in between. CDR3 length: 11 amino acids. From germline, CDR1 is DFQATT and CDR2 SNEGSKA (reference sequence). Here the CDR3 DNA reads TGCAGTGCTGGAGGGGAGCGAGAAGCTTTCTTT. Protein: CSAGGEREAFF.

This clonotype was detected a few times. The chain has TRBV12-3 or TRBV12-4 and TRBJ2-2; TRBD2 aligns across 13 bases. The CDR3 is made up of 17 amino acids. V dropped 7 bases and J dropped 4; count of bases not matched to a gene: 9. The CDR3 protein is CASKPLAGGLGTGELFF. Here the CDR3 DNA reads TGTGCCAGCAAACCACTAGCGGGGGGGCTCGGCACCGGGGAGCTGTTTTTT.

This clonotype showed up just a few times. This chain connects TRBV7-2 to TRBJ1-5, with TRBD1 identical over 8 bases. This CDR3 contains 19 residues. Germline V gives CDR1 SGHTA, CDR2 FQGNSA. Trimming cost V 0 bases and J 0 bases; bases outside gene matches: 10. The CDR3 reads CASSLAARGREDSNQPQHF. CDR3 bases: TGTGCCAGCAGCTTAGCGGCCAGGGGGCGAGAGGATAGCAATCAGCCCCAGCATTTT.

This clonotype occurred a few times. CDR3 residues: CASSQDFPTNYGYTF. CDR3 DNA sequence: TGCGCCAGCAGCCAAGATTTTCCAACTAACTATGGCTACACCTTC. The V gene is TRBV4-3, the J gene TRBJ1-2; no clear D. This CDR3 is built from 15 residues. Germline values: CDR1 LGHNA, CDR2 YSLEER. Trimming removed 0 bases at V and 0 bases at J, with 8 bases between.

This clonotype was detected only a few times. The chain carries TRBV7-8 and TRBJ2-1, with D possibly matching TRBD2 (6 bases). Germline CDR1 is SGHVS and CDR2 is FQNEAQ. The CDR3 runs 14 residues. Trimming removed 1 base at V and 5 bases at J, with 9 bases between. As DNA, the CDR3 is TGTGCCAGCAGCTTAGGGAGGGTTAACAATGAGCAGTTCTTC. Its translation is CASSLGRVNNEQFF.

This sequence joins TRBV20-1 and TRBJ2-3; 8 bases map to TRBD1. This CDR3 is 13 amino acids long. Germline CDR1 DFQATT, CDR2 SNEGSKA (reference sequence). Trimming at V came to 4 bases and at J to 4 bases, leaving 4 bases not matched to a gene. CDR3 protein: CSAKETGADTQYF. The CDR3 bases are TGCAGTGCTAAGGAGACAGGGGCAGATACGCAGTATTTT.

This clonotype was seen more than once but under ten times. The genes are TRBV7-9 and TRBJ2-3; tentative D call: TRBD1 (6 bases). This CDR3 contains 13 residues. The V and J ends lost 3 bases and 5 bases respectively, with 9 bases between them. Germline lookup yields CDR1 SEHNR and CDR2 FQNEAQ (reference sequence). The CDR3, as DNA: TGTGCCAGCAGCTTGGACAGTGTAGATACGCAGTATTTT. Its protein is CASSLDSVDTQYF.

This clonotype appeared a few times. The chain recombines TRBV12-3 or TRBV12-4 with TRBJ1-1; D is uncertain. With 0 bases removed from V and 4 bases from J, the gap between germline ends came to 9 bases. The CDR3 sequence is 14 residues long. CDR3 coding DNA: TGTGCCAGCAGTTTAGCGGGGAGCGGCACTGAAGCTTTCTTT. Translation gives CASSLAGSGTEAFF.

The chain carries TRBV7-9 and TRBJ2-1; D may match TRBD1 or TRBD2 (6 bases each). Trimming removed 8 bases from V and 11 bases from J, with 19 bases in between. This CDR3 contains 13 residues. Germline values: CDR1 SEHNR, CDR2 FQNEAQ (reference sequence). CDR3 sequence: CASVYRDLPKQFF. CDR3 bases: TGTGCCAGCGTGTACAGGGACTTACCGAAGCAGTTCTTC.

The sample holds a few counts of this clonotype. The chain links TRBV6-5 to TRBJ2-3; D is possibly TRBD2 (5 bases). Trimming stripped 6 bases from V and 3 bases from J, with 13 bases between. Looked up from germline, CDR1 is MNHEY and CDR2 is SVGAGI. The CDR3 loop spans 14 amino acids. The CDR3 DNA follows: TGTGCCAGCAGGTTAACTAGAGGGACAGATACGCAGTATTTT. It yields the protein CASRLTRGTDTQYF.

This clonotype occurred a few times. V is TRBV7-2 and J is TRBJ2-1; 8 nucleotides line up with TRBD2. After removal of 1 base from V and 7 bases from J, the junction contained 6 bases not matched to a gene. The CDR3 spans 15 residues. Per the germline V gene, CDR1 is SGHTA and CDR2 is FQGNSA. The CDR3 DNA follows: TGTGCCAGCAGCTTAGGTTTGGTAGCGGGGAATGAGCAGTTCTTC. Translation gives CASSLGLVAGNEQFF.

The sample holds a few counts of this clonotype. The rearrangement uses TRBV4-2 and TRBJ2-7; D not certain. This CDR3 spans 14 amino acids. Germline V CDR1 and CDR2: LGHNA, YNFKEQ. The V and J ends lost 0 bases and 1 base respectively, with 7 bases between them. The CDR3 bases are TGTGCCAGCAGCCAAGAATTTCAGTCCTACGAGCAGTACTTC. This translates into CASSQEFQSYEQYF.

A single count supports this clonotype. Relative to the germline gene, one junction end is altered; a read error may explain this. CDR3 residues: CANSARSGNTIYF. CDR3 DNA sequence: TGTGCCAACAGTGCACGTTCAGGAAACACCATATATTTT. The chain links TRBV2 to TRBJ1-3; D is unclear. From germline, CDR1 is SNHLY and CDR2 FYNNEI. CDR3 length: 13 residues.

The chain employs TRBV11-2 and TRBJ2-1, with no clear D. Germline V lookup: CDR1 SGHAT, CDR2 FQNNGV. CDR3 length: 13 amino acids. V was pared by 2 bases and J by 9 bases, with 11 bases between. CDR3 loop: CASSLTRLGEQFF. The CDR3 region has the DNA TGTGCCAGCAGCTTAACCCGGCTGGGTGAGCAGTTCTTC.

The CDR3 DNA is TGCAGCGTCGTCGGACAGGTTCCTGAAGCTTTCTTT. The encoded protein is CSVVGQVPEAFF. The genes are TRBV29-1 and TRBJ1-1; 7 bases map to TRBD1. Germline V lookup: CDR1 SQVTM, CDR2 ANQGSEA. J lost 6 bases, V lost 6 bases, and 7 bases had no gene match. The CDR3 covers 12 residues.